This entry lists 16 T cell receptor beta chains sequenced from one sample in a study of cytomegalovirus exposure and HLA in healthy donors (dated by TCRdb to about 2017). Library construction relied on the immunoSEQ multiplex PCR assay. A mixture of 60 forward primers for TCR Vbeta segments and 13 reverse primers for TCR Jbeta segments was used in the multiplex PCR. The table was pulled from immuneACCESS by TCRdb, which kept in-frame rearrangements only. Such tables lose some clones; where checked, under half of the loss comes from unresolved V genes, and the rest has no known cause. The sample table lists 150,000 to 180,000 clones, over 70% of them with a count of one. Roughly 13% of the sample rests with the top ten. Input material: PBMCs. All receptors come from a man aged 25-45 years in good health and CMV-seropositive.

The CDR3 is CASSRDTKNTEAFF. The CDR3 DNA sequence: TGTGCCAGCAGCCGGGACACGAAGAACACTGAAGCTTTCTTT. The chain carries TRBV5-6 and TRBJ1-1; tentatively, D is TRBD1 (6 bases). V was shortened by 4 bases and J by 1 base, with 11 bases between the two germline ends. Germline lookup yields CDR1 SGHDT and CDR2 YYEEEE. The CDR3 loop spans 14 amino acids.

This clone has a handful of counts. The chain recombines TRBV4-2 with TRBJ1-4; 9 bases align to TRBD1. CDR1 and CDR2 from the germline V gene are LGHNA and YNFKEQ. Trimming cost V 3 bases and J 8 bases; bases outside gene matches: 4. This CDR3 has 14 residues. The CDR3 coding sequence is TGTGCCAGCAGCCAGGGGGACAGGGAAGAAAAACTGTTTTTT. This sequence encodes CASSQGDREEKLFF.

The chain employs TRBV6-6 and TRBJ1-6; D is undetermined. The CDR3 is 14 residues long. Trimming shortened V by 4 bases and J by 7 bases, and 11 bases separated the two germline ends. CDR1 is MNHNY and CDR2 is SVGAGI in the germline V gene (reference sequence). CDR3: CASSFVAENSPLHF. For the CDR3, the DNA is TGTGCCAGCAGTTTTGTTGCGGAGAATTCACCCCTCCACTTT.

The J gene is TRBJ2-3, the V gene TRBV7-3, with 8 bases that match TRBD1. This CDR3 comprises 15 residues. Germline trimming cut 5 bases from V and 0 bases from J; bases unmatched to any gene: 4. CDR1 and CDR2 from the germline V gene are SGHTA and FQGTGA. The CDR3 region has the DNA TGTGCCAGCAGCCAAGGACAGGGAAGCACAGATACGCAGTATTTT. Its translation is CASSQGQGSTDTQYF. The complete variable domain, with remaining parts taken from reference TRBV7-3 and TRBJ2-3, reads GAGVSQTPSNKVTEKGKYVELRCDPISGHTALYWYRQSLGQGPEFLIYFQGTGAADDSGLPNDRFFAVRPEGSVSTLKIQRTERGDSAVYLCASSQGQGSTDTQYFGPGTRLTVL.

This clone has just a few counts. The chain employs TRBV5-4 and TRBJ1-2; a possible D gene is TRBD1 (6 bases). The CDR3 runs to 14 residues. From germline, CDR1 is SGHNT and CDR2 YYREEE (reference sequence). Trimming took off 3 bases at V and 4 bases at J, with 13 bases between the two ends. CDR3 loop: CASSSRGLGYGYTF. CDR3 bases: TGTGCCAGCAGCTCCAGGGGCCTTGGCTATGGCTACACCTTC. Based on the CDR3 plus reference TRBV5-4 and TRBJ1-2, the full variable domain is ETGVTQSPTHLIKTRGQQVTLRCSSQSGHNTVSWYQQALGQGPQFIFQYYREEENGRGNFPPRFSGLQFPNYSSELNVNALELDDSALYLCASSSRGLGYGYTFGSGTRLTVV.

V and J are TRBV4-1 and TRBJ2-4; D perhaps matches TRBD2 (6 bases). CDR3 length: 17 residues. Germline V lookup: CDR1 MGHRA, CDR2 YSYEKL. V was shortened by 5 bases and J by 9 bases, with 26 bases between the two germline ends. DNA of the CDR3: TGCGCCAGCAGCTTCGCAGGCGGGACCGAGGCTCTTGGCATTCAGTACTTC. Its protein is CASSFAGGTEALGIQYF.

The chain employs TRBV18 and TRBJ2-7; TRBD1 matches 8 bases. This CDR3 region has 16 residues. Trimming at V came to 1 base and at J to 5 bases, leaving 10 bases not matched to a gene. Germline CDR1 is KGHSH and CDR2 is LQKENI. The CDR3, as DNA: TGTGCCAGCTCACCACAACTCCTGCAGGGGGCCAACGAGCAGTACTTC. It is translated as CASSPQLLQGANEQYF.

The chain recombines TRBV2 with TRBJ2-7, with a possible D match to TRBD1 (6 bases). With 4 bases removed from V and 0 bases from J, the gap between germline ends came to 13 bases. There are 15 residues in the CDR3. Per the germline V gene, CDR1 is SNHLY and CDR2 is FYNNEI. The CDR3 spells CASSALQGPSYEQYF. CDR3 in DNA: TGTGCCAGCAGTGCCCTACAGGGCCCCTCCTACGAGCAGTACTTC.

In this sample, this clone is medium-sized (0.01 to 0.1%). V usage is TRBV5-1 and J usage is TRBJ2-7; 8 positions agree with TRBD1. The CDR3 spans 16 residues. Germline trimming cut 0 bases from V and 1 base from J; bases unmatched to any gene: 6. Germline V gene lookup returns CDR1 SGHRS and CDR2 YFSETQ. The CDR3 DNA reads TGCGCCAGCAGCTTGGCCTTCCGGGACAGGTCCTACGAGCAGTACTTC. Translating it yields CASSLAFRDRSYEQYF.

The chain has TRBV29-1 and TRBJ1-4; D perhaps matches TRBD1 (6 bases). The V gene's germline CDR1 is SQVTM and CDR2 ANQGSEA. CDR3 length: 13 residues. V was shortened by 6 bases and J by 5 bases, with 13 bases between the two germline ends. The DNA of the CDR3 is TGCAGCGTCGCTCAGGGGAAGAATGAAAAACTGTTTTTT. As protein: CSVAQGKNEKLFF.

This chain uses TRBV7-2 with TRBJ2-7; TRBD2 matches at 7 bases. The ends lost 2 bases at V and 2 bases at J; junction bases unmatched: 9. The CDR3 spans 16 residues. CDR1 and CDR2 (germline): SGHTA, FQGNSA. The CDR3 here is CASSLFAAGDPYEQYF. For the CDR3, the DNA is TGTGCCAGCAGCTTATTTGCGGCGGGAGACCCCTACGAGCAGTACTTC. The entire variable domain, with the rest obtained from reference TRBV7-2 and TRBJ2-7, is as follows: GAGVSQSPSNKVTEKGKDVELRCDPISGHTALYWYRQSLGQGLEFLIYFQGNSAPDKSGLPSDRFSAERTGGSVSTLTIQRTQQEDSAVYLCASSLFAAGDPYEQYFGPGTRLTVT.

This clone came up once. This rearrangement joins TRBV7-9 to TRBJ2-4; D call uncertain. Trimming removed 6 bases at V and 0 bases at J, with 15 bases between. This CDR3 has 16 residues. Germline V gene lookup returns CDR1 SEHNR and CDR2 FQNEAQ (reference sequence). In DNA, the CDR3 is TGTGCCAGCAGTGAACTATTTGCACTAGCCAAAAACATTCAGTACTTC. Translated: CASSELFALAKNIQYF.

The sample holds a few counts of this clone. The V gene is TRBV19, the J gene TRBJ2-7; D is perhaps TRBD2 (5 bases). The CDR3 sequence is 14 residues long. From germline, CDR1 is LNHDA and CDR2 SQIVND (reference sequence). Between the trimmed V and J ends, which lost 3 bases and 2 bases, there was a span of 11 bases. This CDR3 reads CASSISVGTYEQYF. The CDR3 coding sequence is TGTGCCAGTAGTATTTCGGTCGGGACCTACGAGCAGTACTTC. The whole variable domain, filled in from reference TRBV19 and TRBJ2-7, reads DGGITQSPKYLFRKEGQNVTLSCEQNLNHDAMYWYRQDPGQGLRLIYYSQIVNDFQKGDIAEGYSVSREKKESFPLTVTSAQKNPTAFYLCASSISVGTYEQYFGPGTRLTVT.

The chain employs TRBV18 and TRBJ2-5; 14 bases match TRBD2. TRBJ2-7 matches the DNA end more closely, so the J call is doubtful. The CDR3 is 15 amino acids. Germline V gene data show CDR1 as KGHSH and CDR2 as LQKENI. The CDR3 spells CASSRRLAGGDEQYF. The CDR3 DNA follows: TGTGCCAGCTCACGACGACTAGCGGGAGGGGACGAGCAGTACTTC.

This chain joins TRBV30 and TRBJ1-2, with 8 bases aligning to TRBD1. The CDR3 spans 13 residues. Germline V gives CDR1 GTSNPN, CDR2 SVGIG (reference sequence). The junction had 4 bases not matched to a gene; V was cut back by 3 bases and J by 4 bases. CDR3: CAWSPGQVYGYTF. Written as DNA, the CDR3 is TGTGCCTGGAGCCCGGGACAGGTCTATGGCTACACCTTC. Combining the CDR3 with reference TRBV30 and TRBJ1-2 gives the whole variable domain SQTIHQWPATLVQPVGSPLSLECTVEGTSNPNLYWYRQAAGRGLQLLFYSVGIGQISSEVPQNLSASRPQDRQFILSSKKLLLSDSGFYLCAWSPGQVYGYTFGSGTRLTVV.

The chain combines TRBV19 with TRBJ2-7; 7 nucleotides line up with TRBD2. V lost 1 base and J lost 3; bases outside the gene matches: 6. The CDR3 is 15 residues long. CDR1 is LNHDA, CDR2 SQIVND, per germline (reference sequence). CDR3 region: CASSIVSSGDYEQYF. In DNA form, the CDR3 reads TGTGCCAGTAGTATAGTTTCTAGCGGAGACTACGAGCAGTACTTC.